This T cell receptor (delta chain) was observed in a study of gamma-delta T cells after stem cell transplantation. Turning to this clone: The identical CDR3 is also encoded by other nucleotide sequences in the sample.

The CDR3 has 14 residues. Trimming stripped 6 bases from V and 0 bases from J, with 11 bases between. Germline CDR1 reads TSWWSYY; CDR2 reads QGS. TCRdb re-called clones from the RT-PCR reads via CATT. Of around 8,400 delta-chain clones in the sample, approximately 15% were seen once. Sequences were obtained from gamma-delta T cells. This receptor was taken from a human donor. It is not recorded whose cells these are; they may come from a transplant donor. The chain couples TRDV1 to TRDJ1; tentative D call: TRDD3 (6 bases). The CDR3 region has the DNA TGTGCTCTTGGTCTGGGGACCTACACCGATAAACTCATCTTT. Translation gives CALGLGTYTDKLIF.